This T cell receptor (beta chain) appears in the sequencing data of a study of response to subunit inactivated influenza vaccine. Study-level results: Authors proposed each seasonal influenza vaccination draws in few new T cells.

There are 14 residues in the CDR3. Germline CDR1 reads SGHRS; CDR2 reads YFSETQ. Between the trimmed V and J ends, which lost 1 base and 5 bases, there was a span of 13 bases. In regard to this clonotype: Its matching antigen is unknown.

TCRdb processed the RT-PCR reads anew with MiXCR; each CDR3 protein has one entry. The sample lists approximately 500,000 distinct CDR3 sequences, roughly 13% seen once, with approximately 14% in the top ten. This TCR came from a man in his forties or fifties who received an inactivated influenza vaccine. The source was PBMCs from blood, collected roughly 47 days after vaccination. This rearrangement joins TRBV5-1 to TRBJ2-7, with D possibly matching TRBD1 (5 bases). CDR3 region: CASSLFPRGDEQYF. The CDR3 nucleotides read TGCGCCAGCAGCTTGTTTCCAAGGGGCGACGAGCAGTACTTC.